This T cell receptor beta chain came from a study of HIV-infected patients and healthy controls. This clonotype was seen ten or more times. cDNA was made from approximately 500 ng RNA using alpha and beta constant primers. Alpha and beta chain libraries were made separately by chain-specific third strand synthesis with multiplexing indices. Via MiXCR, TCRdb re-called the 5' RACE reads, giving one row per CDR3 protein. The table shows more than 15,000 distinct CDR3 sequences, with approximately 5.8% occurring only once. This CDR3 has 13 amino acids. Trimming left V 6 bases short and J 4 bases short, with 14 bases between. Germline-derived CDR1 and CDR2 are SGHTS and YDEGEE. All unsorted peripheral T cells were captured because whole blood was used without fractionation.

This receptor was taken from an adult in good health. The rearrangement joins TRBV5-8 to TRBJ2-7; possible D gene TRBD2, 5 bases. Sequenced material: blood. In DNA, the CDR3 is TGTGCCAGCATCTCTGGTGGGGAGTACGAGCAGTACTTC. Translating it yields CASISGGEYEQYF.